The subject of this entry is one T cell receptor (beta chain). Its antigen is undetermined. They built TCR cDNA with 5'RACE template switching, a step that put in a universal primer site and UMIs. TCRdb re-called the 5' RACE reads through MiXCR, storing one row per CDR3 protein. Here the sample spans 200,000 to 300,000 distinct CDR3 sequences, roughly 6.2% being singletons. This specimen belongs to a study of T cells after yellow fever vaccination. Study observations and caveats: The study found a weaker secondary response that peaked faster, day 5 versus 15.

This CDR3 comprises 12 residues. In germline, CDR1 is DFQATT, CDR2 SNEGSKA (reference sequence). Trimming took 6 bases from V and 6 from J, leaving 13 bases between them. Sample: CD4+ T cells sorted from PBMCs, taken on the day of the yellow fever booster vaccination. This chain links TRBV20-1 with TRBJ2-3; D uncertain. The origin of this receptor is a man between 25 and 39 years old who received the YFV17D yellow fever vaccine. The CDR3 nucleotides read TGCAGTGCCGGTTCCCGGGCGGATACGCAGTATTTT. It encodes CSAGSRADTQYF.